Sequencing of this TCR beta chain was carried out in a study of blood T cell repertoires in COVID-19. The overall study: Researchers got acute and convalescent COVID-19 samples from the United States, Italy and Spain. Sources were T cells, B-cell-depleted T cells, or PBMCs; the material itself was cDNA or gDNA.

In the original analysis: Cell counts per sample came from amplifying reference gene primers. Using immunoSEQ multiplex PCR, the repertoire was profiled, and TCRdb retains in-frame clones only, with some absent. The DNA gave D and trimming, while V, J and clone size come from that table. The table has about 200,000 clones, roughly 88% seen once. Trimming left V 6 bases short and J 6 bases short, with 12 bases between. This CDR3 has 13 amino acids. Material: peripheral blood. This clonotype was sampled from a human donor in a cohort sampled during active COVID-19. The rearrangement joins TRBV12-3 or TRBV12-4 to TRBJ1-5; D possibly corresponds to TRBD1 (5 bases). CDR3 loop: CASRPGRSQPQHF. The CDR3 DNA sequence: TGTGCCAGCAGACCAGGGAGGAGTCAGCCCCAGCATTTT.